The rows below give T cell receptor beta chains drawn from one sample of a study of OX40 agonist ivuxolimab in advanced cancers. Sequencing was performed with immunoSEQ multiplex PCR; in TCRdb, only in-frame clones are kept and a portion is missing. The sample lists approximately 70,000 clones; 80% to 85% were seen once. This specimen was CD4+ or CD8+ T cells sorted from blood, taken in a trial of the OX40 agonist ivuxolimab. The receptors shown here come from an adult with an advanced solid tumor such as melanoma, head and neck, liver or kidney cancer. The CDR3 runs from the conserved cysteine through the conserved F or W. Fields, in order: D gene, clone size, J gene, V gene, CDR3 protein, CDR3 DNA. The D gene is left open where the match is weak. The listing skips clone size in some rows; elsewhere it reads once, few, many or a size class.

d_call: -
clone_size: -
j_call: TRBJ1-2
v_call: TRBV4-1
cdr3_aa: CASSQDSQGYYGYTF
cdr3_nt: TGCGCCAGCAGCCAAGATTCGCAGGGATACTATGGCTACACCTTC

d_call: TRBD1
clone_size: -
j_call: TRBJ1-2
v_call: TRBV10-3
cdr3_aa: CAISESTGANYGYTF
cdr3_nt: TGTGCCATCAGTGAGTCTACAGGGGCCAACTATGGCTACACCTTC

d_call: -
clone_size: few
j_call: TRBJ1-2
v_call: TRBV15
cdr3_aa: CATSTDSYGYTF
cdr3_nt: TGTGCCACCAGCACTGACAGCTATGGCTACACCTTC

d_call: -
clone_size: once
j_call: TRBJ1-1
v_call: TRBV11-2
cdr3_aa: CASSLGAGVTEAFF
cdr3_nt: TGTGCCAGCAGCTTAGGGGCAGGGGTCACTGAAGCTTTCTTT

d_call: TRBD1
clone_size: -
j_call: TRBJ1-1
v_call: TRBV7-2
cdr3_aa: CASSPLDRVNTEAFF
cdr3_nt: TGTGCCAGCAGCCCCCTAGACAGGGTGAACACTGAAGCTTTCTTT

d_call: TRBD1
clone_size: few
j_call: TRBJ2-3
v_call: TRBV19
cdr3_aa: CASSDRATDTQYF
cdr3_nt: TGTGCCAGTAGTGACAGGGCCACAGATACGCAGTATTTT

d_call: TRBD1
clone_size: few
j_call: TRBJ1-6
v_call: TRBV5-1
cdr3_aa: CASSSREGADSPLHF
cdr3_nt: TGCGCCAGCAGCTCCCGGGAGGGGGCGGATTCACCCCTCCACTTT

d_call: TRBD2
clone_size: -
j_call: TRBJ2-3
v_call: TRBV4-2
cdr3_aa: CASSPLITGGPGDTQYF
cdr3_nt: TGTGCCAGCAGCCCGCTGATCACGGGGGGGCCGGGGGATACGCAGTATTTT

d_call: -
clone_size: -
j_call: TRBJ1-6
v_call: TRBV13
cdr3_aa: CASSLGRAYSPLHF
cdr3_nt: TGTGCCAGCAGCTTAGGGCGGGCATATTCACCCCTCCACTTT

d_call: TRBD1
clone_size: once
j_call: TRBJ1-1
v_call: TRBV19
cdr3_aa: CASSIVYRGRGNTEAFF
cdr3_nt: TGTGCCAGTAGTATAGTTTATAGGGGGCGGGGGAACACTGAAGCTTTCTTT

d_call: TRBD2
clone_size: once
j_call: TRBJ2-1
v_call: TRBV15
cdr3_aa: CATHSAGEYYNEQFF
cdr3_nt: TGTGCCACTCACAGTGCGGGAGAGTACTACAATGAGCAGTTCTTC

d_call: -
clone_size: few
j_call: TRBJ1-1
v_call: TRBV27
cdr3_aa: CATSDSTTNTEAFF
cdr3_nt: TGTGCCACCTCGGACAGCACAACTAACACTGAAGCTTTCTTT

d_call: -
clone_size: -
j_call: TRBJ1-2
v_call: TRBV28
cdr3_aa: CASSLSAGPSYGYTF
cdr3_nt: TGTGCCAGCAGTTTATCGGCGGGACCGAGCTATGGCTACACCTTC

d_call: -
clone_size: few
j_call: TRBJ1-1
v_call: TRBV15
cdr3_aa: CATSRETVNTEAFF
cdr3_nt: TGTGCCACCAGCAGGGAAACAGTGAACACTGAAGCTTTCTTT

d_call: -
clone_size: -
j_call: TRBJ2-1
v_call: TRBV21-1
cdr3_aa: CASSFSHRRELGEQFF
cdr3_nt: TGTGCCAGCAGCTTTTCCCATCGGCGGGAGTTGGGCGAGCAGTTCTTC

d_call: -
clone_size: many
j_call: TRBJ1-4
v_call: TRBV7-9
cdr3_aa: CASSRDVNEKLFF
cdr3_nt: TGTGCCAGCAGCCGGGACGTTAATGAAAAACTGTTTTTT

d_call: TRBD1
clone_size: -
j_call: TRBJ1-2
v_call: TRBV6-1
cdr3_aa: CASSEAPRTGVGYTF
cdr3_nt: TGTGCCAGCAGTGAAGCTCCCCGGACAGGGGTCGGCTACACCTTC

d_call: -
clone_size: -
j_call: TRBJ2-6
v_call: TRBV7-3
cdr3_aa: CATSGANVLTF
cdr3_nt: TGTGCGACCTCTGGGGCCAACGTCCTGACTTTC

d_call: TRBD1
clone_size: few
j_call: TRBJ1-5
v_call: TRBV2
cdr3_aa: CASSGQGSNQPQHF
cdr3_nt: TGTGCCAGCAGTGGACAGGGTAGCAATCAGCCCCAGCATTTT

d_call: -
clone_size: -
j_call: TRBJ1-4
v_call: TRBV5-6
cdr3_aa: CASSFLDITNEKLFF
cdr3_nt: TGTGCCAGCAGCTTCCTCGACATCACTAATGAAAAACTGTTTTTT

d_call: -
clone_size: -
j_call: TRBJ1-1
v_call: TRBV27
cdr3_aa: CASSSGEIYTEAFF
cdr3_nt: TGTGCCAGCAGTTCAGGGGAGATATACACTGAAGCTTTCTTT

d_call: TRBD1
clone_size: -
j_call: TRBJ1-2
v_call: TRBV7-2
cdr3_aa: CASSTQGAGNYGYTF
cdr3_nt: TGTGCCAGCAGCACACAGGGGGCGGGGAACTATGGCTACACCTTC

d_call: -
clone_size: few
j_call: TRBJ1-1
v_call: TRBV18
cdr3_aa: CASSSSTGPNTEAFF
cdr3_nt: TGTGCCAGCTCATCTTCGACAGGACCTAACACTGAAGCTTTCTTT

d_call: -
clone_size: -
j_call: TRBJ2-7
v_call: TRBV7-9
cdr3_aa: CASSLDSRDSLHF
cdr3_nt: TGTGCCAGCAGCTTAGACAGCCGGGACTCCTTGCACTTC

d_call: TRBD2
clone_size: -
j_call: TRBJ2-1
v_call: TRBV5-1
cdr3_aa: CASSPGLAGNNEQFF
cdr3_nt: TGCGCCAGCAGCCCGGGACTAGCGGGGAACAATGAGCAGTTCTTC

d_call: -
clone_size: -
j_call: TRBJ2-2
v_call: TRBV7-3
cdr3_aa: CASSLRNPGTNTGELFF
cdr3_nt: TGTGCCAGCAGTTTAAGAAACCCCGGGACTAACACCGGGGAGCTGTTTTTT

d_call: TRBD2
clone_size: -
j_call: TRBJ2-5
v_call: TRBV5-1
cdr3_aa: CASSLGAGQETQYF
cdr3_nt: TGCGCCAGCAGCTTGGGAGCGGGGCAAGAGACCCAGTACTTC

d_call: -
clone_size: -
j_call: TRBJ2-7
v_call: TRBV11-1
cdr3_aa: CASSLVHYGGYEQYF
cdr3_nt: TGTGCCAGCAGCTTAGTTCACTACGGAGGCTACGAGCAGTACTTC

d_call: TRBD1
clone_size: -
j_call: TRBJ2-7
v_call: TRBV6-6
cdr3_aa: CATRGTGGYEQYF
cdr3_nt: TGTGCCACCAGGGGGACAGGGGGGTACGAGCAGTACTTC

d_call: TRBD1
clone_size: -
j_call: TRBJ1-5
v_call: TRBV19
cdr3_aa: CASSGFLGQVVGQPQHF
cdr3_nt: TGTGCCAGTAGTGGCTTTTTGGGACAGGTTGTGGGGCAGCCCCAGCATTTT

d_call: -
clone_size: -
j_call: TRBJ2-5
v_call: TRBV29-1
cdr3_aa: CSVALAGFGGASETQYF
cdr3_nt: TGCAGCGTTGCCCTCGCGGGGTTTGGGGGGGCGTCAGAGACCCAGTACTTC

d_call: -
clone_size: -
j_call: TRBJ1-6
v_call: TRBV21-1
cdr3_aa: CASSTNGQGIPYNSPLHF
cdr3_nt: TGTGCCAGCAGCACGAATGGACAGGGAATCCCCTATAATTCACCCCTCCACTTT

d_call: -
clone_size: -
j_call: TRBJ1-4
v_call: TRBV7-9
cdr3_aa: CASRRHSNEKLFF
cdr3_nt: TGTGCCAGCAGGAGACACTCGAATGAAAAACTGTTTTTT

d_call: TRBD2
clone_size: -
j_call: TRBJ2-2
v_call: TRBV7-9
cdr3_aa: CASSRGLAGGRSTGELFF
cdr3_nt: TGTGCCAGCAGCCGTGGACTAGCGGGGGGGCGTAGCACCGGGGAGCTGTTTTTT

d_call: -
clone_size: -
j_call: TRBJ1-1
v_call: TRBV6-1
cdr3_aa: CASRRTVRNTEAFF
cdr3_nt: TGTGCCAGCAGACGGACAGTCAGGAACACTGAAGCTTTCTTT

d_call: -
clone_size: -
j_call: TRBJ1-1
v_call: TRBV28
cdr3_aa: CASRGDRTVNTEAFF
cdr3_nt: TGTGCCAGCAGGGGGGATCGGACGGTCAACACTGAAGCTTTCTTT

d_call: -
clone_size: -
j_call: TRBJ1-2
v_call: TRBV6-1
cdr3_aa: CASRGGYYGYTF
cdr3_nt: TGTGCCAGCAGGGGAGGCTACTATGGCTACACCTTC

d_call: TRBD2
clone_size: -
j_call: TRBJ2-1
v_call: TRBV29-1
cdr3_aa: CSGGSGTSGRWSEQFF
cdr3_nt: TGCAGCGGGGGGTCCGGGACTAGCGGGAGATGGAGTGAGCAGTTCTTC

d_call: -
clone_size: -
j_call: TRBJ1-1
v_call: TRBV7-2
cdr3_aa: CASSLGQNTEAFF
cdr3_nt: TGTGCCAGCAGCTTAGGACAGAACACTGAAGCTTTCTTT

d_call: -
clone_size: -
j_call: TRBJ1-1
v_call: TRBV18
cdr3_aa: CASSPHPPPNTEAFF
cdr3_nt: TGTGCCAGCTCACCCCACCCCCCTCCGAACACTGAAGCTTTCTTT

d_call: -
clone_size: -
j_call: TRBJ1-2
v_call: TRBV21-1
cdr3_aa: CASVQRARGGYTF
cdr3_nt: TGTGCCAGCGTACAGCGGGCGAGGGGGGGCTACACCTTC

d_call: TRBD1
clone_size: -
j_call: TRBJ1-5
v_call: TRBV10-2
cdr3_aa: CASGRGGQKFTSNQPQHF
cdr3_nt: TGCGCCAGCGGAAGGGGGGGACAGAAATTTACAAGCAATCAGCCCCAGCATTTT

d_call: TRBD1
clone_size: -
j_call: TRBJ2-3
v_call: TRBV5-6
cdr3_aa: CASRDRGAADTQYF
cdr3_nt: TGTGCCAGCAGGGACAGGGGGGCGGCAGATACGCAGTATTTT

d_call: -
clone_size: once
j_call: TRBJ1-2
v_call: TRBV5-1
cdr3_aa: CASSLERVSGYTF
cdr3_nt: TGCGCCAGCAGCTTGGAGAGGGTTTCGGGCTACACCTTC

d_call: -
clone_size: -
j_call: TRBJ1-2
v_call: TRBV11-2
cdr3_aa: CASSYDSMYGYTF
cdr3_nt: TGTGCCAGCAGCTATGACAGCATGTATGGCTACACCTTC

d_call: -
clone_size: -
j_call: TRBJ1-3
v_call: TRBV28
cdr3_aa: CASRRPGPGNTIYF
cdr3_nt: TGTGCCAGCAGGCGACCGGGCCCTGGAAACACCATATATTTT

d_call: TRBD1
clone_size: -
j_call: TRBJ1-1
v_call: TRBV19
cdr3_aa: CASIGTGQGSTEAFF
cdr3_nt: TGTGCCAGTATCGGAACGGGACAGGGATCCACTGAAGCTTTCTTT

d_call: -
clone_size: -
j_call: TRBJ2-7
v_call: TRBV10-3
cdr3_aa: CAISDTKTVYEQYF
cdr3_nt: TGTGCCATCAGTGACACCAAGACAGTCTACGAGCAGTACTTC

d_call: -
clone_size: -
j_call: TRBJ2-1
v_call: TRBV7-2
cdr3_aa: CASSPYLYNEQFF
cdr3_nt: TGTGCCAGCAGCCCCTACCTTTACAATGAGCAGTTCTTC

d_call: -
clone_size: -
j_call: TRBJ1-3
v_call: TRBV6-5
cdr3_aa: CASSRQPASGNTIYF
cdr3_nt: TGTGCCAGCAGCCGACAGCCTGCCTCTGGAAACACCATATATTTT

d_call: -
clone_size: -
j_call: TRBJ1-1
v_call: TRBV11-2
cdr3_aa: CASTVWGAQRTEAFF
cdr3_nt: TGTGCCAGCACCGTGTGGGGGGCGCAGAGGACTGAAGCTTTCTTT

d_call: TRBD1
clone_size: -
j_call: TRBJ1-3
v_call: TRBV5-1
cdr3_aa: CASSPSDRGSGNTIYF
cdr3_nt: TGCGCCAGCAGCCCATCCGACAGGGGCTCTGGAAACACCATATATTTT

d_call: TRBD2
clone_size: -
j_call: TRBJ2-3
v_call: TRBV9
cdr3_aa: CASSERSGLAFPDTQYF
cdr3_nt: TGTGCCAGCAGCGAAAGATCGGGACTAGCGTTTCCAGATACGCAGTATTTT

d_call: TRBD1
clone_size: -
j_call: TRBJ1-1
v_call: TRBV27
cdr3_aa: CASSLVRGPNTEAFF
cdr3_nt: TGTGCCAGCAGTTTAGTCAGGGGGCCGAACACTGAAGCTTTCTTT

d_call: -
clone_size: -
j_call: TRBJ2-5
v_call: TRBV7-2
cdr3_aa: CASSIASGYQETQYF
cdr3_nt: TGTGCCAGCAGCATCGCCAGCGGGTACCAAGAGACCCAGTACTTC